These T cell receptor beta chains were read from a single sample in a study of beta chain features in type 1 diabetes. Produced via immunoSEQ multiplex PCR; TCRdb's table is partial and in-frame only. The data contain around 250,000 clones, roughly 24% of them singletons. The material sequenced was naive CD4+ T cells from blood. These receptors came from a woman in her thirties with type 1 diabetes. The CDR3 runs from the conserved cysteine through the conserved F or W. A D gene is named only where the DNA matches it firmly. Some rows mark clone size as missing; the rest say once, few, many or name a class of expanded clone.

j_call clone_size v_call d_call cdr3_nt cdr3_aa
TRBJ2-1 NA TRBV2 TRBD2 TGTGCCAGCAGTCCTAGGACTAGCGGGGACAATGAGCAGTTCTTC CASSPRTSGDNEQFF
TRBJ2-7 NA TRBV9 NA TGTGCCAGCAGCGTTACAGGTAGCTCCTACGAGCAGTACTTC CASSVTGSSYEQYF
TRBJ2-5 few TRBV15 TRBD1 TGTGCCACCAGCAGCATGGACAGGGCACTTCGGGAGACCCAGTACTTC CATSSMDRALRETQYF
TRBJ2-5 few TRBV5-1 TRBD1 TGCGCCAGCAGGACAGGGGGCGGTCGAGAGACCCAGTACTTC CASRTGGGRETQYF
TRBJ2-7 NA TRBV18 NA TGTGCCAGCTCACCCCACAGGGATGGAACCTACGAGCAGTACTTC CASSPHRDGTYEQYF
TRBJ2-3 NA TRBV15 TRBD2 TGTGCCACCAGCCGCGGGAGGACGGCAGATACGCAGTATTTT CATSRGRTADTQYF
TRBJ1-1 NA TRBV29-1 TRBD1 TGCAGCGTCAGAAGGGACAGGGAGAACACTGAAGCTTTCTTT CSVRRDRENTEAFF
TRBJ2-5 NA TRBV7-9 NA TGTGCCAGCAGCTCATACAGGGAACAACAAGAGACCCAGTACTTC CASSSYREQQETQYF
TRBJ2-3 NA TRBV28 TRBD2 TGTGCCAGCAGTTTAGGGACTAGCGGCACAGATACGCAGTATTTT CASSLGTSGTDTQYF
TRBJ2-7 NA TRBV23-1 TRBD1 TGCGCCAGCAGTCCCCAGGCGGACAGGTTAGGCTACGAGCAGTACTTC CASSPQADRLGYEQYF
TRBJ2-7 few TRBV21-1 NA TGTGCCAGCAGCCCAAACATGACAGGGGGAAGAGACGAGCAGTACTTC CASSPNMTGGRDEQYF
TRBJ1-2 NA TRBV19 TRBD1 TGTGCCAGTAGTATAAGGACAGGGAACTATGGCTACACCTTC CASSIRTGNYGYTF
TRBJ2-2 few TRBV27 TRBD1 TGTGCCAGCAGTTTAGGGCAGGGGGCCGACACCGGGGAGCTGTTTTTT CASSLGQGADTGELFF
TRBJ2-7 NA TRBV28 TRBD1 TGTGCAAGCAGTTTGGTGTTCAGGGGGTACGAGCAGTACTTC CASSLVFRGYEQYF
TRBJ1-2 NA TRBV30 NA TGTGCCTGGAGTGTACTCCATGGCTACACCTTC CAWSVLHGYTF
TRBJ1-1 NA TRBV7-3 NA TGTGCCAGCAGCCCCCACTCAAATAAGAACACTGAAGCTTTCTTT CASSPHSNKNTEAFF
TRBJ1-2 NA TRBV9 NA TGTGCCAGCAGCGTATTTATAGGCGGAAACTATGGCTACACCTTC CASSVFIGGNYGYTF
TRBJ2-2 few TRBV7-2 TRBD2 TGTGCCAGCAGCTTGGCGGGAGTCTTACCCGGGGAGCTGTTTTTT CASSLAGVLPGELFF
TRBJ1-1 NA TRBV19 NA TGTGCCGAGAGGACTGAAGCTTTCTTT CAERTEAFF
TRBJ1-2 few TRBV7-2 TRBD1 TGTGCCAGCAGCCAGGACAGGGAGTATGGCTACACCTTC CASSQDREYGYTF
TRBJ2-7 once TRBV5-1 TRBD2 TGCGCCAGCAGCCCCGGGACTAGCGGTGAGCAGTACTTC CASSPGTSGEQYF
TRBJ2-5 few TRBV11-2 NA TGTGCCAGCAGCCCCCTTTTCACCCAGTACTTC CASSPLFTQYF
TRBJ2-3 few TRBV7-2 NA TGTGCCAGCAGCCTTAGCGGAGATACGCAGTATTTT CASSLSGDTQYF
TRBJ1-1 few TRBV28 NA TGTGCCAGCGGGCGGGGGACTGAAGCTTTCTTT CASGRGTEAFF
TRBJ1-2 NA TRBV7-2 NA TGTGCCAGCAGCAATATGGAGGTCCGAGGCGGCTATGGCTACACCTTC CASSNMEVRGGYGYTF
TRBJ2-7 NA TRBV4-2 TRBD2 TGTGCCAGCAGCCAAGCTGGTAGCGGGATAGTTGAGCAGTACTTC CASSQAGSGIVEQYF
TRBJ2-3 NA TRBV7-9 TRBD2 TGTGCCAGCAGCTTAGACCTAGCGGGAGGAGATACGCAGTATTTT CASSLDLAGGDTQYF
TRBJ2-7 NA TRBV28 NA TGTGCCAGCAGTTTCCATCTACAGACGACAAGCTACGAGCAGTACTTC CASSFHLQTTSYEQYF
TRBJ2-1 NA TRBV7-9 TRBD2 TGTGCCAGCAGGTCCCATCCGAAGGCGGGAGGGCTGGCCAATGAGCAGTTCTTC CASRSHPKAGGLANEQFF
TRBJ1-1 NA TRBV9 NA TGTGCCAGCAGCGTAGGACAGGTCACTGAAGCTTTCTTT CASSVGQVTEAFF